Included here is one T cell receptor (beta chain) sequence, with context. Its antigen remains undetermined. No clone much larger than this one lies a single base away; base qualities are absent. This entry comes from a study of blood T cell repertoires in COVID-19 (dated by TCRdb to 2020 to 2022). For the wider study: Samples covering the acute and convalescent phases of COVID-19 were provided by collaborators in the United States, Italy and Spain. The prospective study material was composed of cDNA or gDNA derived from T cells, B-cell-depleted T cells, or PBMCs. Deeply sampled blood TCRbeta repertoires from subjects exposed to, actively infected with, or recovered from COVID-19 were included in the dataset. The repertoires were released in a freely available public database intended as a resource for research on the immune response to SARS-CoV-2. The samples were drawn from two sources: the first 160 participants of the ongoing ImmuneRACE study, and over 950 subjects contributed by 6 global collaborators. A de-identified subject ID, COVID-19 status, age in years and sex were almost always included in the sample metadata. Where HLA class I and class II types were available, the types were taken from metadata supplied by the sample provider, not from assay-based typing. What the authors observed across the whole study: The quantity of clinical and demographic metadata differed by source and by participant and was supplied without curation.

TCRbeta CDR3 regions were amplified from genomic DNA by means of the immunoSEQ Assay, a bias-controlled multiplex PCR. Regarding the original processing steps: The number of nucleated cells in each sample was estimated by amplification of reference gene primers within the assay. To quantify the absolute abundance of each unique TCRbeta CDR3 rearrangement, sequence reads were collapsed and filtered. Productive Simpson clonality was computed per sample as the square root of Simpson's diversity index over productive rearrangements. In TCRdb, the immuneACCESS table is reduced to in-frame sequences with V and J assigned. These tables do not hold every clone; where another copy was compared, an unresolved V gene accounts for under half, and the others remain unexplained. V and J calls and clone size are as listed in that table; D and trimming were resolved from the DNA. This sample is represented by around 320,000 clones; approximately 90% of them were singletons. About 2.5% of the sample lies in the top ten.

Whole blood was collected in K2EDTA tubes by collaborating institutions according to the institutions' own protocols. Collaborator samples were shipped for TCRbeta analysis as frozen whole blood, isolated PBMCs, or DNA extracted from either sample type. In the germline V gene (reference sequence), CDR1 corresponds to MNHEY and CDR2 to SMNVEV. Compared with germline, V lacks 5 bases and J lacks 2 bases; bases without a gene match: 8. Its CDR3 holds 16 amino acids, cysteine through phenylalanine. Just the 48-base CDR3 DNA is kept, in frame starting at base 1. The receptor was derived from a man in his late teens or twenties with active or convalescent COVID-19. The sample comprised peripheral blood. The chain is made from TRBV27 and TRBJ1-2; TRBD1 matches 10 bases in the middle. The CDR3 protein is CASSPLGQGVNYGYTF. Here is the DNA: TGTGCCAGCAGTCCCCTCGGACAGGGGGTAAACTATGGCTACACCTTC.